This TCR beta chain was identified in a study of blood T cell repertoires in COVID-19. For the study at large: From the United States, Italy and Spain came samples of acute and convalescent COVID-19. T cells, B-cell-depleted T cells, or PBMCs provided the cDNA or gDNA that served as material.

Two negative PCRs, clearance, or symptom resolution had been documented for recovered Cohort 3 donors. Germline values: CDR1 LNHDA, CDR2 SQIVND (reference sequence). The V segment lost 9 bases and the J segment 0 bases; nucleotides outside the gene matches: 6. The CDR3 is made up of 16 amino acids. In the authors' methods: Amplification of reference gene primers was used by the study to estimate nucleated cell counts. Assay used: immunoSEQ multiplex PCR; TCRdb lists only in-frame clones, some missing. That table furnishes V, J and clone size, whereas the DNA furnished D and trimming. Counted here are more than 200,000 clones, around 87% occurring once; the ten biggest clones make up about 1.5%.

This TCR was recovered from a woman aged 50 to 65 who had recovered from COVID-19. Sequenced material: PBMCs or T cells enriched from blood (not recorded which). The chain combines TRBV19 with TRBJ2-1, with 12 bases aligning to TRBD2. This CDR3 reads CASKASGRASYNEQFF. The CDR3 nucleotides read TGTGCCAGCAAAGCTAGCGGGAGGGCCTCCTACAATGAGCAGTTCTTC.